One sample yielded the 5 T cell receptor beta chains listed below, sequenced in a study of beta chain features in type 1 diabetes. Sequenced material consisted of expressed TCRB transcripts (all of the isolated RNA was reverse transcribed). Sequenced by immunoSEQ multiplex PCR; TCRdb stores in-frame clones only, minus some. This table has 250,000 to 400,000 clones, 14% appearing once. The sample was central memory CD4+ T cells from blood. These receptors were collected from a young man in good health.

This chain joins TRBV6-6 and TRBJ1-6; 8 nucleotides align to TRBD1. CDR3 length: 15 amino acids. The germline CDR1 and CDR2 sequences are MNHNY and SVGAGI (reference sequence). V was pared by 6 bases and J by 3 bases, with 4 bases of the junction left unmatched. Here the CDR3 DNA reads TGTGCCAGCAGCGCGGACAGGGACTATAATTCACCCCTCCACTTT. This sequence encodes CASSADRDYNSPLHF.

The chain couples TRBV11-3 to TRBJ2-6, with TRBD2 matching 10 bases. The length of the CDR3 is 17 residues. CDR1 is SGHNT and CDR2 is YENEEA in the germline V gene. The J segment lost 4 bases and the V segment lost 5 bases, leaving 8 bases of the junction unmatched. The DNA of the CDR3 is TGTGCCAGCAGCCCCCGAGCGGGAGGGGAAGGGGCCAACGTCCTGACTTTC. This sequence encodes CASSPRAGGEGANVLTF.

The rearrangement uses TRBV15 and TRBJ1-2, with D possibly being TRBD1 (6 bases). The CDR3 consists of 14 residues. With 5 bases removed from V and 5 bases from J, the gap between germline ends came to 15 bases. Germline V CDR1 and CDR2: LNHNV, YYDKDF (reference sequence). The CDR3 DNA follows: TGTGCCACCAGCCATACAGGGATGAGGTATGGCTACACCTTC. This encodes CATSHTGMRYGYTF.

The V gene is TRBV29-1, the J gene TRBJ1-3, with D possibly TRBD1 on 5 matching bases. Looked up from germline, CDR1 is SQVTM and CDR2 is ANQGSEA. Trimming pared 0 bases from V and 8 bases from J, leaving 8 bases between. The CDR3 runs 12 residues. Written as DNA, the CDR3 is TGCAGCGTTGAAGATATGGGGGACACCATATATTTT. Translated: CSVEDMGDTIYF.

The V gene is TRBV7-2, the J gene TRBJ2-7; 8 bases agree with TRBD1. This CDR3 has 13 residues. V trimming: 3 bases; J trimming: 5 bases; junction bases outside the gene matches: 3. Germline-derived CDR1 and CDR2 are SGHTA and FQGNSA. The CDR3 nucleotides are TGTGCCAGCAGCTTCGGACAGGGAAACGAGCAGTACGTC. Translated: CASSFGQGNEQYV.